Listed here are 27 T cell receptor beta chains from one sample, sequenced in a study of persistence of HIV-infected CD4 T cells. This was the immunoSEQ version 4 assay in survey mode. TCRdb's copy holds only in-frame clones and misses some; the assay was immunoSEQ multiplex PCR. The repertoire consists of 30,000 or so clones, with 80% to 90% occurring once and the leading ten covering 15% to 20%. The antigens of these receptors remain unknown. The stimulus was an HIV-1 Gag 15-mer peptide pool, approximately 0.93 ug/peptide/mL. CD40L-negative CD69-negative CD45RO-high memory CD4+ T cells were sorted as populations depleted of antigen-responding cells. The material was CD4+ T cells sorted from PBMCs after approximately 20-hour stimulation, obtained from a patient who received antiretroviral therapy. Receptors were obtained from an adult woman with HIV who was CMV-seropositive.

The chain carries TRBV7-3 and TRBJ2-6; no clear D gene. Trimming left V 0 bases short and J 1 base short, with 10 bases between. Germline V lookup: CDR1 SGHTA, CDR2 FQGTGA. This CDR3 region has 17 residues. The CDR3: CASSLTGTASGANVLTF. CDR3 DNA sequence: TGTGCCAGCAGCTTAACTGGTACAGCTTCTGGGGCCAACGTCCTGACTTTC.

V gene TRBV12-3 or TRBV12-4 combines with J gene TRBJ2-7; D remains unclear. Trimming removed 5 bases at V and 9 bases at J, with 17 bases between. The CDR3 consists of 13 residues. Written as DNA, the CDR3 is TGTGCCAGCAGTGCCAGCGTCTCACGATGGCAGTACTTC. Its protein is CASSASVSRWQYF.

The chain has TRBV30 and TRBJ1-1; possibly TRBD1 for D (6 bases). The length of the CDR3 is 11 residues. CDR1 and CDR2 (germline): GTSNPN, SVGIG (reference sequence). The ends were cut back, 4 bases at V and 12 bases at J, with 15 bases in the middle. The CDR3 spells CAWMGAVASFF. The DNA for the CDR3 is TGTGCCTGGATGGGGGCCGTGGCATCTTTCTTT.

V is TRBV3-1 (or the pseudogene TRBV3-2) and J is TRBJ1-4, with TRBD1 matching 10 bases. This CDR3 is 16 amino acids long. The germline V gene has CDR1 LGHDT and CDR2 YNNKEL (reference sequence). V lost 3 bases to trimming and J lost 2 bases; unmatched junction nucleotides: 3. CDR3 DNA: TGTGCCAGCAGCCAGCGGGGACAGGGGACTAATGAAAAACTGTTTTTT. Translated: CASSQRGQGTNEKLFF.

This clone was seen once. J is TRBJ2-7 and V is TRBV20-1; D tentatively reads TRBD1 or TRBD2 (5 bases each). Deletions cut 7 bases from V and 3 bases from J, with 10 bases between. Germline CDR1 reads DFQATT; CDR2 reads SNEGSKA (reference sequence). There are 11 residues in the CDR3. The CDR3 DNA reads TGCAGTGTTGGGGGATTCTACGAGCAGTACTTC. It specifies CSVGGFYEQYF.

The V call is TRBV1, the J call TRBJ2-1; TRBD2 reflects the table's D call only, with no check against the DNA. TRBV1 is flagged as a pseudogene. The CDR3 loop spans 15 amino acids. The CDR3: CTSSQQRGAGNEQFF. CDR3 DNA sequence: TGCACCAGCAGCCAACAGCGGGGGGCGGGGAATGAGCAGTTCTTC.

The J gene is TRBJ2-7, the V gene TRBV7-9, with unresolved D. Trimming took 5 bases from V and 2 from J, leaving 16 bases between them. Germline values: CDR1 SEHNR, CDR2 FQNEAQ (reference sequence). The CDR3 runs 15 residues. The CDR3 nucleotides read TGTGCCAGCAGCCCCAGCGCGGTTGTAGCCTACGAGCAGTACTTC. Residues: CASSPSAVVAYEQYF.

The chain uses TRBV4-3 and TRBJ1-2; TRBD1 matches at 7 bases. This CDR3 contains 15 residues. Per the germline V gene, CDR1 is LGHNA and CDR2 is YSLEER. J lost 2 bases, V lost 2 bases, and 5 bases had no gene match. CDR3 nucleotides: TGCGCCAGCAGCCAATCCTCGACAGGGAACTATGGCTACACCTTC. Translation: CASSQSSTGNYGYTF.

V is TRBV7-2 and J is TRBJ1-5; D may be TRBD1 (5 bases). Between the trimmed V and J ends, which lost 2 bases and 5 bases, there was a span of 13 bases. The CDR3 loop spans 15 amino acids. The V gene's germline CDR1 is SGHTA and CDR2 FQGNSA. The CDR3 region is CASSLQGSGHQPQHF. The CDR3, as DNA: TGTGCCAGCAGCTTACAGGGATCGGGGCATCAGCCCCAGCATTTT.

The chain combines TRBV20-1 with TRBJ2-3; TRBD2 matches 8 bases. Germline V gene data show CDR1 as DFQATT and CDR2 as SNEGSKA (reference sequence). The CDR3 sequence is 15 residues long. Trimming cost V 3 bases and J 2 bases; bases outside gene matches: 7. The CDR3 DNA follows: TGCAGTGCTAGTCCCGGACTAGCAAACACAGATACGCAGTATTTT. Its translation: CSASPGLANTDTQYF.

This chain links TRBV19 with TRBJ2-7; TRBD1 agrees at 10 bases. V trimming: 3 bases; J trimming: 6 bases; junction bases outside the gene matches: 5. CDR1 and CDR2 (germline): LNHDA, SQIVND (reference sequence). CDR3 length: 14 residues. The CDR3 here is CASSIGGTGVEQYF. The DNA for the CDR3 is TGTGCCAGTAGTATCGGAGGGACAGGGGTCGAGCAGTACTTC.

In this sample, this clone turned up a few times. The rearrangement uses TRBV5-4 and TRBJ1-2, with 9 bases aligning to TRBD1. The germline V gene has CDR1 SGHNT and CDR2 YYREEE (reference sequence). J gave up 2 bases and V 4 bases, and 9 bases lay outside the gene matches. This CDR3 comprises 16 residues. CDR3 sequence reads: CASSPNAGQGNYGYTF. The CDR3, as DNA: TGTGCCAGCAGCCCTAATGCGGGACAGGGAAACTATGGCTACACCTTC.

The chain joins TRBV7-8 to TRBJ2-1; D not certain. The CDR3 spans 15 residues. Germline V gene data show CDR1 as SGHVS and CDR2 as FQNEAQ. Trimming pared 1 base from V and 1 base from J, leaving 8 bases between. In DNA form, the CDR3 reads TGTGCCAGCAGCTTAGGGCCCTTATCCTACAATGAGCAGTTCTTC. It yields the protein CASSLGPLSYNEQFF.

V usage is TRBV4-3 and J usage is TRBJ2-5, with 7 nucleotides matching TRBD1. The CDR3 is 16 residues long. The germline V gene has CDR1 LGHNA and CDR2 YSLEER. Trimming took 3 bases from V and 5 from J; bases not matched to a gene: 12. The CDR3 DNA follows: TGCGCCAGCAGCCAGGACTCCGACAGGGTAGGGGAGACCCAGTACTTC. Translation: CASSQDSDRVGETQYF.

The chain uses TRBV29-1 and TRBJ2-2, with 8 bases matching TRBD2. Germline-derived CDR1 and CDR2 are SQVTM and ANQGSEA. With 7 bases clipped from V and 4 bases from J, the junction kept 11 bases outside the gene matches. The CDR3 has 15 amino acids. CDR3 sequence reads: CSGLVAGSSTGELFF. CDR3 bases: TGCAGCGGCTTAGTAGCGGGAAGTAGCACCGGGGAGCTGTTTTTT.

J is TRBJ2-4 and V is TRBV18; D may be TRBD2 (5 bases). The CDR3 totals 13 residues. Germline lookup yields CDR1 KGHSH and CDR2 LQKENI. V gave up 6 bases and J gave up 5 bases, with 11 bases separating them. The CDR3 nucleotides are TGTGCCAGCTCTCCAGGAGGAGAAAACATTCAGTACTTC. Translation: CASSPGGENIQYF.

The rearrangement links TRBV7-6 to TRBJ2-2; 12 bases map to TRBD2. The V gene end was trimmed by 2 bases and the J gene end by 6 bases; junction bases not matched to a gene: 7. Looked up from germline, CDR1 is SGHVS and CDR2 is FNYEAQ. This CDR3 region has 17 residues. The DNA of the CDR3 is TGTGCCAGCAGCTTAAAGACTAGCGGGAGCAGTGCCGGGGAGCTGTTTTTT. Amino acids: CASSLKTSGSSAGELFF.

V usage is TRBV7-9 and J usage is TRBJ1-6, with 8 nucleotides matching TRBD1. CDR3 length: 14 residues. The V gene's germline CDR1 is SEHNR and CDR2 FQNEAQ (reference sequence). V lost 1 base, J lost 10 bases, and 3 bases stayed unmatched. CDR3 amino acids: CASSLGGQVSPLHF. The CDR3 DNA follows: TGTGCCAGCAGCTTAGGGGGACAGGTATCACCCCTCCACTTT.

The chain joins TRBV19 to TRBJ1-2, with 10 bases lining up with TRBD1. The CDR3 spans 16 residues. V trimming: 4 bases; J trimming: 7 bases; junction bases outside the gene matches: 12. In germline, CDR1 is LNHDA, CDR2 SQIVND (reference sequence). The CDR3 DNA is TGTGCCAGTAGTAACCTACCGGGACAGGGGTCGGGTGGCTACACCTTC. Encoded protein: CASSNLPGQGSGGYTF.

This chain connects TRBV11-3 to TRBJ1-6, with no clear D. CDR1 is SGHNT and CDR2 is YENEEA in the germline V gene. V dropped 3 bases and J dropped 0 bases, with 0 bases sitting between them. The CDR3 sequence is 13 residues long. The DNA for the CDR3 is TGTGCCAGCAGCTTCTCCTATAATTCACCCCTCCACTTT. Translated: CASSFSYNSPLHF. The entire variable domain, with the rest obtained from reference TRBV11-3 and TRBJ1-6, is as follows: EAGVVQSPRYKIIEKKQPVAFWCNPISGHNTLYWYLQNLGQGPELLIRYENEEAVDDSQLPKDRFSAERLKGVDSTLKIQPAELGDSAVYLCASSFSYNSPLHFGNGTRLTVT.

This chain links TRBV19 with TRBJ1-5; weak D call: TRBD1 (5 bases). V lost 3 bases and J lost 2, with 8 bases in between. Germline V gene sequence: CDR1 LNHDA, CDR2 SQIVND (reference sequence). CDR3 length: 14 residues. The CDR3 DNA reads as TGTGCCAGTAGTATCCCGACAGGCAATCAGCCCCAGCATTTT. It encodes CASSIPTGNQPQHF.

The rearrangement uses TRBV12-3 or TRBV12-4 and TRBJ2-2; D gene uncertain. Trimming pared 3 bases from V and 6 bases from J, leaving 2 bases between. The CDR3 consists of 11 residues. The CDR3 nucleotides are TGTGCCAGCAGTTTTCCCGGGGAGCTGTTTTTT. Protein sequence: CASSFPGELFF.

This CDR3 is CASSKAGGTYYEQYF. CDR3 bases: TGTGCCAGCAGTAAAGCCGGGGGCACCTACTACGAGCAGTACTTC. The J gene is TRBJ2-7, the V gene TRBV28; the D call may be TRBD1 or TRBD2 (6 bases each). Germline V gives CDR1 MDHEN, CDR2 SYDVKM. The CDR3 runs to 15 residues. Deletions cut 5 bases from V and 3 bases from J, with 17 bases between. Complete variable domain (other parts from reference TRBV28 and TRBJ2-7): DVKVTQSSRYLVKRTGEKVFLECVQDMDHENMFWYRQDPGLGLRLIYFSYDVKMKEKGDIPEGYSVSREKKERFSLILESASTNQTSMYLCASSKAGGTYYEQYFGPGTRLTVT.

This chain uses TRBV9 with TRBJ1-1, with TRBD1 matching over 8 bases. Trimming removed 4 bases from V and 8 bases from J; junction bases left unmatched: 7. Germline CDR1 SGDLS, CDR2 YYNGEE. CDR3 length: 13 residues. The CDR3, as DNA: TGTGCCAGCAGCCCTCAGCAGGGGGCGGAAGCTTTCTTT. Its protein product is CASSPQQGAEAFF.

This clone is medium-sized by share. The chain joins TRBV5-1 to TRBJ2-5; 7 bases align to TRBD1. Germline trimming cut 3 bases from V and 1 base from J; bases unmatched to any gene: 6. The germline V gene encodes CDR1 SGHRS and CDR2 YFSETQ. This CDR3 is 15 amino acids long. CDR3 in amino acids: CASSSDRVGQETQYF. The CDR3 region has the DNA TGCGCCAGCAGCTCCGACAGGGTGGGCCAAGAGACCCAGTACTTC.

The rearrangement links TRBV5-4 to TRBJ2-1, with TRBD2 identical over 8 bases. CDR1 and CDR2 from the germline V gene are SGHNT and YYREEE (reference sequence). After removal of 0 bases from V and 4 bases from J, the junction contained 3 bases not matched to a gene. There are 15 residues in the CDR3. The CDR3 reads CASSLDGGGYNEQFF. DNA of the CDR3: TGTGCCAGCAGCTTGGACGGCGGGGGGTACAATGAGCAGTTCTTC.

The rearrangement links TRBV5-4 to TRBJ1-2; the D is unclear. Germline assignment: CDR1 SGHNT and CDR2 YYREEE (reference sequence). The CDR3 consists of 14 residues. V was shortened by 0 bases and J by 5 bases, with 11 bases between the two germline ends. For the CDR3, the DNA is TGTGCCAGCAGCTTGGCCCTCGCGGGTTATGGCTACACCTTC. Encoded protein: CASSLALAGYGYTF.